The present T cell receptor (beta chain) was sequenced within a study of T cell repertoires in cytomegalovirus infection. TCRdb re-analysed the reads in MiXCR, keeping a single row per CDR3 protein. The sample lists around 530,000 distinct CDR3 sequences, about 26% occurring once. The CDR3 is 14 residues long. J was trimmed by 10 bases and V by 4 bases; bases with no gene match: 6. The germline gives CDR1 MNHEY, CDR2 SMNVEV (reference sequence). The sequenced sample was PBMCs. The sequence derives from a human donor in good health (CMV status not recorded). Some clones in this sample may be carry-over from other donors' samples. The V and J genes are TRBV27 and TRBJ2-1; TRBD2 agrees at 11 bases. CDR3 in amino acids: CASSSGLAVAEQFF. In DNA form, the CDR3 reads TGTGCCAGCAGTTCGGGACTAGCGGTGGCCGAGCAGTTCTTC.